These 16 T cell receptor beta chains were all obtained from the same sample, sequenced in a study of blood T cell repertoires in COVID-19. Clones were read by immunoSEQ multiplex PCR, and TCRdb kept only the in-frame ones, dropping some. This sample has about 46,000 clones; about 89% occur once, and the top ten carry 15% to 20%. The sample taken for sequencing was peripheral blood. These receptors were collected from a human donor in a cohort sampled during active COVID-19.

The rearrangement uses TRBV6-6 and TRBJ1-2; D ambiguous. Trimming cost V 6 bases and J 2 bases, with 13 bases left between them. This CDR3 is built from 14 residues. Germline V gives CDR1 MNHNY, CDR2 SVGAGI (reference sequence). The CDR3 DNA sequence: TGTGCCAGCAGGGACTTTGGCGGAAACTATGGCTACACCTTC. Translated: CASRDFGGNYGYTF.

CDR3 sequence: CASSYNYEQYF. For the CDR3, the DNA is TGTGCCAGCAGTTATAATTACGAGCAGTACTTC. The chain recombines TRBV6-6 with TRBJ2-7; D gene uncertain. CDR1 is MNHNY and CDR2 is SVGAGI in the germline V gene (reference sequence). This CDR3 contains 11 residues. V dropped 3 bases and J dropped 4 bases, with 4 bases sitting between them.

The chain uses TRBV20-1 and TRBJ2-3; 10 bases are a match to TRBD2. The CDR3 covers 16 residues. CDR1 and CDR2 (germline): DFQATT, SNEGSKA (reference sequence). V lost 3 bases, J lost 0 bases, and 6 bases stayed unmatched. CDR3 nucleotides: TGCAGTGCTAGTGGTCGGACTAGCGGAAGCACAGATACGCAGTATTTT. Its translation is CSASGRTSGSTDTQYF.

This chain joins TRBV6-1 and TRBJ1-3; 9 nucleotides line up with TRBD1. Germline V gene lookup returns CDR1 MNHNS and CDR2 SASEGT. The CDR3 sequence is 15 residues long. V dropped 1 base and J dropped 7; count of bases not matched to a gene: 5. As DNA, the CDR3 is TGTGCCAGCAGTGAAGGACAGGGGGTGTTGAACACCATATATTTT. This encodes CASSEGQGVLNTIYF.

This sequence joins TRBV5-1 and TRBJ1-4; D is possibly TRBD1 (5 bases). The CDR3 has 13 amino acids. V was clipped by 4 bases and J by 5 bases, with 9 bases between them. The germline V gene has CDR1 SGHRS and CDR2 YFSETQ. As DNA, the CDR3 is TGCGCCAGCAGCCCCCGACAGAATGAAAAACTGTTTTTT. Its protein is CASSPRQNEKLFF.

The chain links TRBV28 to TRBJ2-7; 8 nucleotides match TRBD2. Trimming removed 5 bases from V and 6 bases from J; junction bases left unmatched: 9. The V gene's germline CDR1 is MDHEN and CDR2 SYDVKM. CDR3 length equals 14 residues. The CDR3 nucleotides read TGTGCCAGCAGTCGTGGACTAGCTCCCCTCGAGCAGTACTTC. Translating gives CASSRGLAPLEQYF. Based on the CDR3 plus reference TRBV28 and TRBJ2-7, the full variable domain is DVKVTQSSRYLVKRTGEKVFLECVQDMDHENMFWYRQDPGLGLRLIYFSYDVKMKEKGDIPEGYSVSREKKERFSLILESASTNQTSMYLCASSRGLAPLEQYFGPGTRLTVT.

The chain joins TRBV5-6 to TRBJ2-7; a weak D match, TRBD2 (6 bases). This CDR3 region has 14 residues. Germline V gene lookup returns CDR1 SGHDT and CDR2 YYEEEE. Trimming removed 4 bases at V and 2 bases at J, with 13 bases between. The CDR3 loop is CASSQAPGAYEQYF. DNA of the CDR3: TGTGCCAGCAGCCAGGCCCCGGGGGCCTACGAGCAGTACTTC.

This clone came up once. The chain is built from TRBV30 and TRBJ1-4; 9 positions match TRBD1. The germline V gene encodes CDR1 GTSNPN and CDR2 SVGIG (reference sequence). With V trimmed by 1 base and J by 13 bases, 10 bases remained unmatched. This CDR3 has 14 residues. The CDR3 reads CAWSGGQGPRGLFF. Here the CDR3 DNA reads TGTGCCTGGAGTGGAGGACAGGGGCCTAGAGGACTGTTTTTT.

The chain combines TRBV2 with TRBJ2-7; 10 bases agree with TRBD2. Trimming cost V 8 bases and J 4 bases; bases outside gene matches: 8. The CDR3 totals 14 residues. Germline loops: CDR1 SNHLY, CDR2 FYNNEI. The CDR3 sequence: CASRRTSGDYEQYF. The CDR3 coding sequence is TGTGCCAGCCGTAGGACTAGCGGAGATTACGAGCAGTACTTC. Full variable domain (remainder filled in from reference TRBV2 and TRBJ2-7): EPEVTQTPSHQVTQMGQEVILRCVPISNHLYFYWYRQILGQKVEFLVSFYNNEISEKSEIFDDQFSVERPDGSNFTLKIRSTKLEDSAMYFCASRRTSGDYEQYFGPGTRLTVT.

This clone showed up just once. The chain combines TRBV5-4 with TRBJ2-1; 13 bases fit TRBD2. This CDR3 has 17 amino acids. The trim removed 4 bases at V and 0 bases at J, leaving 4 bases unmatched. Germline assignment: CDR1 SGHNT and CDR2 YYREEE (reference sequence). CDR3 DNA sequence: TGTGCCAGCAGCGCACGACTAGCGGGGGGCTCCTACAATGAGCAGTTCTTC. It encodes CASSARLAGGSYNEQFF.

The chain links TRBV6-1 to TRBJ1-2; no firm D call. Germline lookup yields CDR1 MNHNS and CDR2 SASEGT. The ends were cut back, 3 bases at V and 7 bases at J, with 12 bases in the middle. This CDR3 spans 13 amino acids. DNA of the CDR3: TGTGCCAGCAGTGAGGAGGGAAGGACTGGCTACACCTTC. The encoded protein is CASSEEGRTGYTF.

V and J are TRBV11-1 and TRBJ1-4; perhaps TRBD1 as D (6 bases). V was pared by 6 bases and J by 9 bases, with 17 bases between. There are 14 residues in the CDR3. The germline V gene has CDR1 SGHAT and CDR2 FQDESV (reference sequence). CDR3 DNA: TGTGCCAGCAGTAACCGGGACAACGATAAAAAACTGTTTTTT. Protein sequence: CASSNRDNDKKLFF.

This chain links TRBV4-2 with TRBJ2-7; TRBD1 matches 7 bases. Unmatched junction bases numbered 6, after V lost 2 bases and J lost 5 bases. The germline CDR1 and CDR2 sequences are LGHNA and YNFKEQ. CDR3 length equals 14 residues. The DNA of the CDR3 is TGTGCCAGCAGCCAAACCCCTACAGGGGACGAGCAGTACTTC. Encoded protein: CASSQTPTGDEQYF.

This chain links TRBV10-3 with TRBJ2-6; D possibly corresponds to TRBD2 (6 bases). The V end was cut by 0 bases, the J end by 1 base, with 19 bases between. Germline CDR1 and CDR2: ENHRY and SYGVKD. CDR3 size: 20 residues. This CDR3 reads CAISESLRSGWNSGANVLTF. CDR3 bases: TGTGCCATCAGTGAGTCTTTGCGCAGCGGGTGGAATTCTGGGGCCAACGTCCTGACTTTC.

The CDR3 sequence is CATSGTSGRAGETQYF. DNA for the CDR3: TGTGCCACCAGTGGGACTAGCGGGAGGGCAGGGGAGACCCAGTACTTC. The V call is TRBV24-1, the J call TRBJ2-5, with 15 bases fitting TRBD2. The CDR3 spans 16 residues. Losses at the gene ends were 5 bases for V and 5 bases for J; bases not matched to a gene: 5. CDR1 is KGHDR, CDR2 SFDVKD, per germline.

This clone was detected once. V gene TRBV28 combines with J gene TRBJ2-3; no clear D. The germline V and J ends were trimmed by 4 bases and 5 bases, with 4 bases remaining between them. The germline V gene encodes CDR1 MDHEN and CDR2 SYDVKM. This CDR3 is built from 11 residues. CDR3 DNA sequence: TGTGCCAGCAGTTCGGTAGATACGCAGTATTTT. Its translation: CASSSVDTQYF. The full variable domain, in which reference TRBV28 and TRBJ2-3 provide the parts outside the CDR3, is DVKVTQSSRYLVKRTGEKVFLECVQDMDHENMFWYRQDPGLGLRLIYFSYDVKMKEKGDIPEGYSVSREKKERFSLILESASTNQTSMYLCASSSVDTQYFGPGTRLTVL.